The 12 T cell receptor beta chains below come from one sample, sequenced in a study of T-cell reconstitution after alpha-beta-depleted transplantation in children. The TCRbeta library incorporated unique molecular identifiers. One entry per CDR3 protein, called by TCRdb with MiXCR from the PCR reads. The sample lists some 290,000 distinct CDR3 sequences, more than 20% seen once, with approximately 9.9% in the top ten. The sequences come from PBMCs, mostly from graft donor cells, collected 180 days after TCRalphabeta/CD19-depleted stem cell transplant. Source of these receptors: a male patient younger than 18 who had a stem cell transplant for acute lymphoblastic leukemia, so the T cells may come from the graft donor.

V and J are TRBV7-8 and TRBJ1-6, with TRBD1 as a possible D gene (6 bases). The ends were cut back, 3 bases at V and 10 bases at J, with 13 bases in the middle. The CDR3 is 14 residues long. Germline-derived CDR1 and CDR2 are SGHVS and FQNEAQ. CDR3 sequence: CASSFTGSRSPLHF. The CDR3 bases are TGTGCCAGCAGCTTCACAGGGAGTAGGTCACCCCTCCACTTT.

Many counts were recorded for this clonotype. The chain employs TRBV25-1 and TRBJ2-1, with D unresolved. The germline V and J ends were trimmed by 5 bases and 3 bases, with 5 bases remaining between them. This CDR3 has 12 amino acids. Germline V CDR1 and CDR2: MGHDK, SYGVNS. The CDR3 region has the DNA TGTGCCAGCAGTAAGGGCTACAATGAGCAGTTCTTC. It translates to CASSKGYNEQFF.

The chain joins TRBV20-1 to TRBJ1-5; unclear D gene. Trimming removed 1 base at V and 2 bases at J, with 9 bases between. The CDR3 consists of 14 residues. CDR1 is DFQATT, CDR2 SNEGSKA, per germline (reference sequence). In nucleotides, the CDR3 is TGCAGTGCTAGAGGTAGGGAGGGCAATCAGCCCCAGCATTTT. It yields the protein CSARGREGNQPQHF.

This chain connects TRBV29-1 to TRBJ1-1, with 9 positions matching TRBD1. The trim removed 6 bases at V and 4 bases at J, leaving 6 bases unmatched. This CDR3 contains 13 residues. The germline CDR1 and CDR2 sequences are SQVTM and ANQGSEA. CDR3 nucleotides: TGCAGCGTAGCGACAGGGGGGGGCACTGAAGCTTTCTTT. Translating gives CSVATGGGTEAFF.

This clonotype was detected only a few times. The CDR3 is CASSLARLAVQETQYF. The CDR3 nucleotides read TGCGCCAGCAGCTTGGCCAGACTAGCGGTTCAAGAGACCCAGTACTTC. The V and J genes are TRBV5-1 and TRBJ2-5; TRBD2 agrees at 9 bases. The ends lost 0 bases at V and 2 bases at J; junction bases unmatched: 5. Germline values: CDR1 SGHRS, CDR2 YFSETQ. This CDR3 contains 16 residues.

This clonotype occurred a few times. The V and J genes are TRBV20-1 and TRBJ1-1; D is undetermined. CDR1 and CDR2 (germline): DFQATT, SNEGSKA (reference sequence). This CDR3 is built from 12 residues. Trimming left V 4 bases short and J 1 base short, with 7 bases between. The CDR3 loop reads CSAKQPNTEAFF. DNA of the CDR3: TGCAGTGCTAAACAGCCGAACACTGAAGCTTTCTTT.

This clonotype has more than one count but fewer than ten. The chain combines TRBV20-1 with TRBJ1-5; D not certain. CDR3 size: 12 residues. Trimming left V 6 bases short and J 2 bases short, with 8 bases between. In germline, CDR1 is DFQATT, CDR2 SNEGSKA (reference sequence). The CDR3 DNA sequence: TGCAGTGCCGAAAACGGCAATCAGCCCCAGCATTTT. Its translation is CSAENGNQPQHF.

V usage is TRBV13 and J usage is TRBJ2-2, with 7 bases matching TRBD2. Looked up from germline, CDR1 is PRHDT and CDR2 is FYEKMQ (reference sequence). Unmatched junction bases numbered 10, after V lost 4 bases and J lost 2 bases. The length of the CDR3 is 17 residues. The CDR3 nucleotides are TGTGCCAGCAGCTCCCATAGTGGGAGGGCAAACACCGGGGAGCTGTTTTTT. This gives the protein CASSSHSGRANTGELFF.

By share of the sample, this clonotype is medium-sized. This chain joins TRBV12-3 or TRBV12-4 and TRBJ2-3, with D perhaps matching TRBD1 (6 bases). Deletions cut 3 bases from V and 5 bases from J, with 15 bases between. CDR3 length equals 15 residues. The CDR3 loop reads CASSFFAGVGDTQYF. In nucleotides, the CDR3 is TGTGCCAGCAGTTTCTTCGCAGGGGTGGGAGATACGCAGTATTTT.

This chain links TRBV7-6 with TRBJ2-6; 8 bases are shared with TRBD1. V was clipped by 3 bases and J by 4 bases; unmatched bases: 11. In germline, CDR1 is SGHVS, CDR2 FNYEAQ. The length of the CDR3 is 18 residues. DNA for the CDR3: TGTGCCAGCAGCTTTTTGGCAGGGGGCGCGGCGGGGGCCAACGTCCTGACTTTC. It yields the protein CASSFLAGGAAGANVLTF. Full variable domain (missing parts from reference TRBV7-6 and TRBJ2-6): GAGVSQSPRYKVTKRGQDVALRCDPISGHVSLYWYRQALGQGPEFLTYFNYEAQQDKSGLPNDRFSAERPEGSISTLTIQRTEQRDSAMYRCASSFLAGGAAGANVLTFGAGSRLTVL.

The chain recombines TRBV20-1 with TRBJ1-5; D might be TRBD1 (5 bases). CDR3 length equals 13 residues. V gave up 7 bases and J gave up 1 base, with 11 bases separating them. Germline V gene data show CDR1 as DFQATT and CDR2 as SNEGSKA (reference sequence). The CDR3 region is CSGRVSSNQPQHF. CDR3 nucleotides: TGCAGTGGCAGGGTTTCGAGCAATCAGCCCCAGCATTTT.

Turning to this clonotype: Sequence at one end of the junction differs from germline and may be a read error. The rearrangement links TRBV7-9 to TRBJ2-1, with D perhaps TRBD1 (6 bases). CDR1 and CDR2 (germline): SEHNR, FQNEAQ (reference sequence). This CDR3 spans 16 amino acids. The DNA of the CDR3 is TGTGCCAGCAGCCAGAAGCGGAGAGGGGGAAGCGGCGAGCAGTCCTTC. Encoded protein: CASSQKRRGGSGEQSF.